This T cell receptor beta chain was identified in a study of T cells in Graves' hyperthyroidism and ophthalmopathy. Looking at the study overall: Peripheral blood was taken when the disease was first diagnosed, before any treatment began.

Graves' hyperthyroidism was deemed stable absent ophthalmopathy progression within 18 months. Fresh peripheral blood, roughly 10 ml, was the source of the PBMCs. Concerning this clonotype: Antigen unknown.

Notes on the study in general: In simple terms, a model built on 13 V-J features told ophthalmopathy apart from stable hyperthyroidism.

Germline CDR1 reads SGDLS; CDR2 reads YYNGEE. The CDR3 is 13 amino acids. With 3 bases removed from V and 8 bases from J, the gap between germline ends came to 14 bases. Researchers amplified the TCR beta CDR3 regions from RNA transcripts. A set of HTBI primers served as the primers for a first-round RT-PCR of the TCR CDR3. TCRdb redid the calling of the multiplex PCR reads with MiXCR, one entry per CDR3 protein. The table records some 800,000 distinct CDR3 sequences, more than 30% of them present only once. What was sequenced was blood. The source of this sequence is a man between 18 and 29 years old with Graves' hyperthyroidism. This chain joins TRBV9 and TRBJ1-1, with a tentative D call TRBD1 (6 bases). CDR3 DNA: TGTGCCAGCAGCGAGATCCGGGACATCGAAGCTTTCTTT. Its translation is CASSEIRDIEAFF.